The T cell receptor beta chain under discussion was sequenced for a study of T cell responses to AZD1222 COVID-19 vaccine. Study summary: Timing groups of about 4 and about 12 weeks for second doses were pooled.

Profiled with immunoSEQ multiplex PCR; TCRdb holds only in-frame clones, not every one. This table has some 100,000 clones, approximately 91% appearing once. Whole-study results and caveats: It was only a handful of AZD1222 recipients who were seropositive at baseline. Repertoires were sampled only after the peak T cell response.

The germline V and J ends were trimmed by 2 bases and 6 bases, with 17 bases remaining between them. Germline V gene lookup returns CDR1 SGHRS and CDR2 YFSETQ. This CDR3 has 15 residues. Concerning this clone: What it recognizes is unknown.

The clonotype originates from an adult in good health. The V gene is TRBV5-1, the J gene TRBJ1-2; a weak D match, TRBD1 (5 bases). This specimen was peripheral blood, taken on day 0 of AZD1222 vaccination. The CDR3 DNA reads as TGCGCCAGCAGCTTAAGTTGGGACTTAGGAGATGGCTACACCTTC. It specifies CASSLSWDLGDGYTF. The full variable domain, rest sourced from reference TRBV5-1 and TRBJ1-2, is KAGVTQTPRYLIKTRGQQVTLSCSPISGHRSVSWYQQTPGQGLQFLFEYFSETQRNKGNFPGRFSGRQFSNSRSEMNVSTLELGDSALYLCASSLSWDLGDGYTFGSGTRLTVV.